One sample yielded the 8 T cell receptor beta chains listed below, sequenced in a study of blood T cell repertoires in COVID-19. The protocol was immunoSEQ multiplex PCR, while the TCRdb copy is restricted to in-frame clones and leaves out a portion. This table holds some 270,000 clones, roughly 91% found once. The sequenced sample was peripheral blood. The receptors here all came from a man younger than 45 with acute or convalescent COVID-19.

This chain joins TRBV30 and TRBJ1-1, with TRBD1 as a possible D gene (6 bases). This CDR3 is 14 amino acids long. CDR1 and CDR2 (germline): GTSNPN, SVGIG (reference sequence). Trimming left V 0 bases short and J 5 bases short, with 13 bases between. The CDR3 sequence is CAWSVQGGTTEAFF. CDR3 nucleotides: TGTGCCTGGAGTGTACAAGGGGGAACGACTGAAGCTTTCTTT.

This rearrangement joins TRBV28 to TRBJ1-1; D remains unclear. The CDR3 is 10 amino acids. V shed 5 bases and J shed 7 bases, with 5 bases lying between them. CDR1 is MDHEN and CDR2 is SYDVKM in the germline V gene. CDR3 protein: CASSRGEAFF. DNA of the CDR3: TGTGCCAGCAGTCGAGGTGAAGCTTTCTTT.

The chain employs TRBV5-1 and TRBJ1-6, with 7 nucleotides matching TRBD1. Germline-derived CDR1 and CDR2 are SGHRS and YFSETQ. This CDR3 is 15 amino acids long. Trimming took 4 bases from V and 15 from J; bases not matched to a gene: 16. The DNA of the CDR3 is TGCGCCAGCAGCGGACTCCCGGGACAGTCGGCGGGCCTCCACTTT. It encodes CASSGLPGQSAGLHF.

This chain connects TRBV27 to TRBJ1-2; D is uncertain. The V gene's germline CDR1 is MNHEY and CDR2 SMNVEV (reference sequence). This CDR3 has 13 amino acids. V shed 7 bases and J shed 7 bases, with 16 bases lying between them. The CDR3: CASKPRAGSGYTF. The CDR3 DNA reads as TGTGCCAGCAAACCGAGGGCGGGGAGTGGCTACACCTTC.

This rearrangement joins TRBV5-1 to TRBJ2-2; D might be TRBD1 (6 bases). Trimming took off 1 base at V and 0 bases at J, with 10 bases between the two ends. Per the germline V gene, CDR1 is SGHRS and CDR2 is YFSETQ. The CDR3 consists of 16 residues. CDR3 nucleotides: TGCGCCAGCAGCTTGAGGCAGGGGTCGAACACCGGGGAGCTGTTTTTT. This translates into CASSLRQGSNTGELFF. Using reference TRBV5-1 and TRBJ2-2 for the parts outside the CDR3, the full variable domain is KAGVTQTPRYLIKTRGQQVTLSCSPISGHRSVSWYQQTPGQGLQFLFEYFSETQRNKGNFPGRFSGRQFSNSRSEMNVSTLELGDSALYLCASSLRQGSNTGELFFGEGSRLTVL.

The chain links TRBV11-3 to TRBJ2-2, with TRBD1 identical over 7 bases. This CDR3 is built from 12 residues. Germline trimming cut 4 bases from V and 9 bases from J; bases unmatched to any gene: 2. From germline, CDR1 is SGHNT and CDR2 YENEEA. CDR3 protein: CASSSGQRELFF. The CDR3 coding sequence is TGTGCCAGCAGCTCGGGACAGCGGGAGCTGTTTTTT. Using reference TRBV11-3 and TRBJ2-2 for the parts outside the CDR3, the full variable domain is EAGVVQSPRYKIIEKKQPVAFWCNPISGHNTLYWYLQNLGQGPELLIRYENEEAVDDSQLPKDRFSAERLKGVDSTLKIQPAELGDSAVYLCASSSGQRELFFGEGSRLTVL.

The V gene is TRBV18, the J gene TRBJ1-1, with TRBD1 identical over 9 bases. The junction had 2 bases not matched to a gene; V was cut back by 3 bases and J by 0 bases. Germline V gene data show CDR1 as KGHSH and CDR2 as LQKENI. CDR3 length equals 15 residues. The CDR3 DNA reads TGTGCCAGCTCACCGCGGGACAGGGTGAACACTGAAGCTTTCTTT. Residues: CASSPRDRVNTEAFF. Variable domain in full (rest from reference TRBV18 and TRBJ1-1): NAGVMQNPRHLVRRRGQEARLRCSPMKGHSHVYWYRQLPEEGLKFMVYLQKENIIDESGMPKERFSAEFPKEGPSILRIQQVVRGDSAAYFCASSPRDRVNTEAFFGQGTRLTVV.

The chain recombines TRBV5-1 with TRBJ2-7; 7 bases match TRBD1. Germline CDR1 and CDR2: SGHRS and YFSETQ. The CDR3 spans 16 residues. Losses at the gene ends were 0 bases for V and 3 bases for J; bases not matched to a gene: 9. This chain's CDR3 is CASSLAWDSEGYEQYF. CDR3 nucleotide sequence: TGCGCCAGCAGCTTGGCCTGGGACAGCGAGGGCTACGAGCAGTACTTC.